Here is one T cell receptor (beta chain) with its context. This sample was included in a study of T cells after posttransplantation cyclophosphamide. The table came from immunoSEQ multiplex PCR; TCRdb's copy has only in-frame clones and leaves some out. Among approximately 17,000 clones, roughly 80% were seen once, and the ten largest hold roughly 31%. Treatment was busulfan-fludarabine conditioning, a marrow graft, and cyclophosphamide on days +3 and +4. This CDR3 is 16 amino acids long. V lost 2 bases to trimming and J lost 6 bases; unmatched junction nucleotides: 11. Germline assignment: CDR1 SGHDT and CDR2 YYEEEE.

The source is a female patient between 35 and 55 years old who received an allogeneic stem cell transplant from a related donor, was CMV-positive, and had no GVHD. Some T cells may be transferred from the graft donor. Sequences were derived from CD8+ T cells sorted from PBMCs, sampled approximately 1,900 days after a stem cell transplant with posttransplant cyclophosphamide. The V and J genes are TRBV5-6 and TRBJ1-5, with 7 nucleotides matching TRBD1. CDR3 loop: CASSLARGRGGQPQHF. The CDR3 coding sequence is TGTGCCAGCAGCTTAGCAAGGGGGCGAGGTGGTCAGCCCCAGCATTTT.